The rows below give T cell receptor beta chains drawn from one sample of a study of T cell changes during pregnancy in multiple sclerosis. Assay used: immunoSEQ multiplex PCR; TCRdb lists only in-frame clones, some missing. In the table there are about 86,000 clones, around 93% of which are singletons. This material consisted of peripheral blood, taken in the first trimester of pregnancy. These receptors were obtained from a female donor in good health, enrolled as a control in a pregnancy study. Each CDR3 is given with its conserved first and last residue. D genes are given only for firm matches. A clone size is listed for some rows: how often the clone was seen (once, few, many), or a class if it is expanded.

D	V	J	size	CDR3	DNA
TRBD1	TRBV7-6	TRBJ1-3	once	CASSTRGLSSGNTIYF	TGTGCCAGCAGCACGAGGGGGCTGAGCTCTGGAAACACCATATATTTT
TRBD2	TRBV30	TRBJ2-1	NA	CAWGTSGGVFLFF	TGTGCCTGGGGGACTAGCGGGGGGGTGTTTCTGTTCTTC
TRBD1	TRBV6-5	TRBJ1-1	NA	CASSYTGQGMNTKAFF	TGTGCCAGCAGTTACACAGGACAGGGGATGAACACTAAAGCTTTCTTT
TRBD1	TRBV4-2	TRBJ1-1	NA	CASSPTGQEIVNTEAFF	TGTGCCAGCAGCCCCACCGGACAGGAGATTGTGAACACTGAAGCTTTCTTT
TRBD2	TRBV9	TRBJ2-3	NA	CASSAGGGASTDTQYF	TGTGCCAGCAGCGCCGGCGGGGGGGCGAGCACAGATACGCAGTATTTT
TRBD1	TRBV6-1	TRBJ2-1	NA	CASSDQGAAYNEQFF	TGTGCCAGCAGTGATCAGGGGGCTGCCTACAATGAGCAGTTCTTC
NA	TRBV5-5	TRBJ1-4	NA	CASTIPGTNEKLFF	TGTGCCAGCACCATTCCGGGAACTAATGAAAAACTGTTTTTT
NA	TRBV7-9	TRBJ2-3	NA	CASSLGAGLGHQYF	TGTGCCAGCAGCTTAGGGGCGGGGTTGGGTCACCAGTATTTT
TRBD1	TRBV6-5	TRBJ1-4	NA	CASSGDRRNEKLFF	TGTGCCAGCAGTGGGGACAGGAGGAATGAAAAACTGTTTTTT
NA	TRBV29-1	TRBJ1-5	NA	CSVVGRAGQPQHF	TGCAGCGTTGTCGGGAGGGCAGGGCAGCCCCAGCATTTT
NA	TRBV7-2	TRBJ2-1	NA	CASSSSYRASYNEQFF	TGTGCCAGCAGCTCGTCATACAGGGCGTCCTACAATGAGCAGTTCTTC
TRBD1	TRBV4-1	TRBJ1-4	NA	CASSLRDRGGNEKLFF	TGCGCCAGCAGCCTCCGGGACAGGGGGGGGAATGAAAAACTGTTTTTT
TRBD1	TRBV10-3	TRBJ2-2	NA	CAISDPRTGNTGELFF	TGTGCCATCAGTGACCCCCGGACAGGGAACACCGGGGAGCTGTTTTTT
TRBD1	TRBV6-5	TRBJ1-5	NA	CASSVTGVGNQPQHF	TGTGCCAGCAGTGTGACAGGGGTGGGCAATCAGCCCCAGCATTTT
TRBD1	TRBV18	TRBJ2-2	NA	CASSPPTGGGGELFF	TGTGCCAGCTCACCCCCGACAGGGGGCGGCGGGGAGCTGTTTTTT
NA	TRBV5-1	TRBJ1-1	NA	CASSLEQGRTEAFF	TGCGCCAGCAGCTTGGAACAGGGACGCACTGAAGCTTTCTTT
TRBD2	TRBV9	TRBJ2-7	NA	CASRVWTSGGAQEQYF	TGTGCCAGCCGCGTGTGGACTAGCGGGGGGGCCCAAGAGCAGTACTTC
TRBD1	TRBV9	TRBJ2-3	NA	CASSVAGQGSGDTQYF	TGTGCCAGCAGCGTAGCCGGACAGGGTTCAGGAGATACGCAGTATTTT
TRBD1	TRBV6-6	TRBJ1-6	NA	CASSLDRVNSPLHF	TGTGCCAGCAGCTTGGACAGGGTTAATTCACCCCTCCACTTT
TRBD1	TRBV9	TRBJ1-2	NA	CASSVGQGGGYGYTF	TGTGCCAGCAGCGTAGGACAGGGGGGGGGCTATGGCTACACCTTC
TRBD1	TRBV10-3	TRBJ1-5	NA	CAISESTGHNQPQHF	TGTGCCATCAGTGAGTCGACAGGGCACAATCAGCCCCAGCATTTT
TRBD1	TRBV5-4	TRBJ1-5	NA	CASSRQGAGQPQHF	TGTGCCAGCAGCCGACAGGGGGCCGGGCAGCCCCAGCATTTT
TRBD1	TRBV10-3	TRBJ2-1	NA	CATNSDREAYNEQFF	TGTGCCACTAACAGCGACAGGGAAGCCTACAATGAGCAGTTCTTC
NA	TRBV30	TRBJ1-4	NA	CAWSEDSINEKLFF	TGTGCCTGGAGTGAAGACAGTATTAATGAAAAACTGTTTTTT
TRBD1	TRBV5-1	TRBJ1-5	NA	CASSLGQGNNQPQHF	TGCGCCAGCAGCTTGGGACAGGGGAACAATCAGCCCCAGCATTTT
NA	TRBV5-6	TRBJ1-6	few	CASSRTAGVYNF	TGTGCCAGCAGCCGCACCGCCGGGGTCTATAACTTT
NA	TRBV19	TRBJ1-5	NA	CASSSMRMDQPQHF	TGTGCCAGTAGTTCAATGCGTATGGATCAGCCCCAGCATTTT
NA	TRBV7-9	TRBJ1-2	NA	CASSLVAGINYGYTF	TGTGCCAGCAGCTTAGTGGCAGGGATTAACTATGGCTACACCTTC
NA	TRBV11-2	TRBJ2-7	NA	CASSRGAAGRVYEQYF	TGTGCCAGCAGCCGGGGGGCGGCAGGACGAGTCTACGAGCAGTACTTC
TRBD1	TRBV7-2	TRBJ2-2	NA	CASSLAVGTVSTGELFF	TGTGCCAGCAGCTTAGCGGTGGGGACAGTATCTACCGGGGAGCTGTTTTTT
TRBD1	TRBV5-4	TRBJ1-2	NA	CASTTTGTAYGYTF	TGTGCCAGCACCACCACCGGGACAGCCTATGGCTACACCTTC
TRBD1	TRBV27	TRBJ1-3	once	CASSPTGSGNTIYF	TGTGCCAGCAGTCCGACAGGGTCTGGAAACACCATATATTTT
NA	TRBV15	TRBJ2-2	NA	CATSRERFTGELFF	TGTGCCACCAGCAGAGAGCGGTTCACCGGGGAGCTGTTTTTT
NA	TRBV5-1	TRBJ1-1	NA	CASNPTITNTEAFF	TGCGCCAGCAACCCCACTATTACCAACACTGAAGCTTTCTTT
NA	TRBV9	TRBJ1-2	NA	CASSIQGGGGYGYTF	TGTGCCAGCAGCATCCAGGGTGGGGGAGGATATGGCTACACCTTC